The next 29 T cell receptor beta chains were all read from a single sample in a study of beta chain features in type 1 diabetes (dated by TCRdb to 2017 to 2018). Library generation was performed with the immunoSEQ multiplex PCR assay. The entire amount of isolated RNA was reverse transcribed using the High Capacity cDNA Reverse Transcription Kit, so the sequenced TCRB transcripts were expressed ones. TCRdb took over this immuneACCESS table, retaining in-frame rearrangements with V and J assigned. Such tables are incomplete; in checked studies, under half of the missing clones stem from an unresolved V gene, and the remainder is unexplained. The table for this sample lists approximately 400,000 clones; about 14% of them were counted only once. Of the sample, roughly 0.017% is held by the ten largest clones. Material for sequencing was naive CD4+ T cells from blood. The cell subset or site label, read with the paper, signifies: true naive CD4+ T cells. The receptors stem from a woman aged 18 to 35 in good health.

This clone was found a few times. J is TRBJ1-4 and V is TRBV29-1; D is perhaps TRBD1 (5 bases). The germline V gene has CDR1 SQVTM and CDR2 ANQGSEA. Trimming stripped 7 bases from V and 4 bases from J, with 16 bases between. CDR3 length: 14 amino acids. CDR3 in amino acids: CSAGRGFLNEKLFF. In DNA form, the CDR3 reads TGCAGCGCCGGGCGGGGGTTCCTTAATGAAAAACTGTTTTTT.

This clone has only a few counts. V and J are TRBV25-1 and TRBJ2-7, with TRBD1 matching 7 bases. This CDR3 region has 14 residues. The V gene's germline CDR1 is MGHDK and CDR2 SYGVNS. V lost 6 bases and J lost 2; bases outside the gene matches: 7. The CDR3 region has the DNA TGTGCCAGCAGAACGACAGGGAAAACCTACGAGCAGTACTTC. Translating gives CASRTTGKTYEQYF.

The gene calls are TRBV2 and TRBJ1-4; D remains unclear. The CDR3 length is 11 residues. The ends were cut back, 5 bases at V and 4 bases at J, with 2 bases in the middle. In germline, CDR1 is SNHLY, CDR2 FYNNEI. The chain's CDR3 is CASSHNEKLFF. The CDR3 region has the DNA TGTGCCAGCAGTCATAATGAAAAACTGTTTTTT. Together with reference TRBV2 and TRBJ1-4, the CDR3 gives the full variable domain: EPEVTQTPSHQVTQMGQEVILRCVPISNHLYFYWYRQILGQKVEFLVSFYNNEISEKSEIFDDQFSVERPDGSNFTLKIRSTKLEDSAMYFCASSHNEKLFFGSGTQLSVL.

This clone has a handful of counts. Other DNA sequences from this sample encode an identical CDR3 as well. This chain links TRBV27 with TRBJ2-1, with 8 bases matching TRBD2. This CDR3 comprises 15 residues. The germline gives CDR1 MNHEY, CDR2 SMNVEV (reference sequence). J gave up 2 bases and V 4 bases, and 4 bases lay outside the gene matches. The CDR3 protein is CASSSSGRPYNEQFF. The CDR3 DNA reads TGTGCCAGCAGTTCCAGCGGGAGACCCTACAATGAGCAGTTCTTC.

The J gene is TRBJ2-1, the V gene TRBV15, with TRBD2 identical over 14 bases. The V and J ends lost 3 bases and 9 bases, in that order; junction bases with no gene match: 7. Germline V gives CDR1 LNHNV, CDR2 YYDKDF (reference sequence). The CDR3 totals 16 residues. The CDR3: CATSSPGLAGVGEQFF. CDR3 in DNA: TGTGCCACCAGCAGCCCGGGACTAGCGGGAGTGGGTGAGCAGTTCTTC.

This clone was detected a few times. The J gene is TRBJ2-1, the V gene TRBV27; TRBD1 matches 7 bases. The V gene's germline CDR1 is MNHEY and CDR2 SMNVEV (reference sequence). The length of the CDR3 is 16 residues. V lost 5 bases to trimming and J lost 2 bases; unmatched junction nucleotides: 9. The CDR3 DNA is TGTGCCAGCAGTCCCGAGCCAGGGGGAACCTACAATGAGCAGTTCTTC. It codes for CASSPEPGGTYNEQFF.

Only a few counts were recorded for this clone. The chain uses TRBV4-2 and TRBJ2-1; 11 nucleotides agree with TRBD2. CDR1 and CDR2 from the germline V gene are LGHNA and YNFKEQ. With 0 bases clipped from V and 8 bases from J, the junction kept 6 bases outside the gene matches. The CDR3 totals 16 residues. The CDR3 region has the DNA TGTGCCAGCAGCCAAGATGCCCTAGCGGGAGGCTATGAGCAGTTCTTC. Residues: CASSQDALAGGYEQFF.

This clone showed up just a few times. Written as DNA, the CDR3 is TGTGCCTGGCACAGACAGGGGGCTGCGGAGGAGTACTTC. It translates to CAWHRQGAAEEYF. The chain joins TRBV30 to TRBJ2-7, with 10 positions matching TRBD1. Per the germline V gene, CDR1 is GTSNPN and CDR2 is SVGIG (reference sequence). J lost 11 bases, V lost 5 bases, and 12 bases had no gene match. CDR3 length equals 13 residues.

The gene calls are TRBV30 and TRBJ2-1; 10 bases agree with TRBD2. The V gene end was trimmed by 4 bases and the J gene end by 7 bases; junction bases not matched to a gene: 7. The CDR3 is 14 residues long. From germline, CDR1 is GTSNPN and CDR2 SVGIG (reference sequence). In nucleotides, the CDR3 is TGTGCCTGGATCTCACTAGCGGGACTGAATGAGCAGTTCTTC. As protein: CAWISLAGLNEQFF.

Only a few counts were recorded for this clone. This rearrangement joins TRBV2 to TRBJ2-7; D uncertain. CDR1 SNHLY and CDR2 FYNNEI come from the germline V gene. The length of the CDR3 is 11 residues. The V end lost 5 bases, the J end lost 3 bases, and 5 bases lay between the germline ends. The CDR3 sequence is CASSLGYEQYF. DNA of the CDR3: TGTGCCAGCAGTCTCGGCTACGAGCAGTACTTC.

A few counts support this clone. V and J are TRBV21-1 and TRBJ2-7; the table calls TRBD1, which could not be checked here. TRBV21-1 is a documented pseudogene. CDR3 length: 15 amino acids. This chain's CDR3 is CASSKERDSLYEQYF. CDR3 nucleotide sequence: TGTGCCAGCAGCAAAGAACGGGACAGTCTCTACGAGCAGTACTTC.

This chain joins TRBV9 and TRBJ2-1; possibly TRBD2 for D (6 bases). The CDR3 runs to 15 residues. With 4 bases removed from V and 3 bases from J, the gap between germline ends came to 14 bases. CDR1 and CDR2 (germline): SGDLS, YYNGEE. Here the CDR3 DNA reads TGTGCCAGCAGCTCGCCGGGACTGAACTACAATGAGCAGTTCTTC. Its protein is CASSSPGLNYNEQFF. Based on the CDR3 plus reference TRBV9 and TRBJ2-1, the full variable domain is DSGVTQTPKHLITATGQRVTLRCSPRSGDLSVYWYQQSLDQGLQFLIQYYNGEERAKGNILERFSAQQFPDLHSELNLSSLELGDSALYFCASSSPGLNYNEQFFGPGTRLTVL.

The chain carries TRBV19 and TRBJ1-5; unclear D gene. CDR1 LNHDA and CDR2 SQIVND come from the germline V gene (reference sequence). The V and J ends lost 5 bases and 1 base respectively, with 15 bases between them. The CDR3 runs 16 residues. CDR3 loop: CASSRVVGRSNQPQHF. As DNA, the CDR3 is TGTGCCAGTAGTCGGGTGGTCGGAAGAAGCAATCAGCCCCAGCATTTT. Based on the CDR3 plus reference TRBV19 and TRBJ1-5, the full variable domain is DGGITQSPKYLFRKEGQNVTLSCEQNLNHDAMYWYRQDPGQGLRLIYYSQIVNDFQKGDIAEGYSVSREKKESFPLTVTSAQKNPTAFYLCASSRVVGRSNQPQHFGDGTRLSIL.

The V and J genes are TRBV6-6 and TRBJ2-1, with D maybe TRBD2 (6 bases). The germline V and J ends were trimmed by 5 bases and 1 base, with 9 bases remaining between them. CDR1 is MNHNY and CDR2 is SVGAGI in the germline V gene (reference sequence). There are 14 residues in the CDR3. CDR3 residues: CASSDAGSYNEQFF. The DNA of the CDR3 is TGTGCCAGCAGTGACGCGGGGTCCTACAATGAGCAGTTCTTC.

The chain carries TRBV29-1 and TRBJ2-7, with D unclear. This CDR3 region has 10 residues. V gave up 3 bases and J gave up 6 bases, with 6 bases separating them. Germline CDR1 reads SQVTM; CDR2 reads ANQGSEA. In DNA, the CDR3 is TGCAGCGTTGACAGCGCCGAGCAGTACTTC. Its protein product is CSVDSAEQYF.

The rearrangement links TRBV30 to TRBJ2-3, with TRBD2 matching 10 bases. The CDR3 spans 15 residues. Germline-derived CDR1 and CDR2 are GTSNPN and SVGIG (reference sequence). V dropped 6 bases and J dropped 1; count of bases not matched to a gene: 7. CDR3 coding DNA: TGTGCCTGCCAAGTAGCGGGAGGCCGCACAGATACGCAGTATTTT. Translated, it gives CACQVAGGRTDTQYF.

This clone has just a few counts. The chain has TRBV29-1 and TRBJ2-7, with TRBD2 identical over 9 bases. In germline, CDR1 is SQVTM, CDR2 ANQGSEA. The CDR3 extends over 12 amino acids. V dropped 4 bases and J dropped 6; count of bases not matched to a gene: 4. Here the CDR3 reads CSVAGTSSEQYF. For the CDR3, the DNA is TGCAGCGTTGCTGGGACTAGCTCCGAGCAGTACTTC.

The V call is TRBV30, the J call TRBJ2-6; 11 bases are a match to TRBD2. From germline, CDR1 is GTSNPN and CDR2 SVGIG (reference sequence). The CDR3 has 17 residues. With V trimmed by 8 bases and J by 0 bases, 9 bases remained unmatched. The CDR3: CASGTSGGSSGANVLTF. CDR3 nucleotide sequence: TGTGCCAGTGGTACTAGCGGGGGAAGCTCTGGGGCCAACGTCCTGACTTTC. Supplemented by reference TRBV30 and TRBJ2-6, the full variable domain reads SQTIHQWPATLVQPVGSPLSLECTVEGTSNPNLYWYRQAAGRGLQLLFYSVGIGQISSEVPQNLSASRPQDRQFILSSKKLLLSDSGFYLCASGTSGGSSGANVLTFGAGSRLTVL.

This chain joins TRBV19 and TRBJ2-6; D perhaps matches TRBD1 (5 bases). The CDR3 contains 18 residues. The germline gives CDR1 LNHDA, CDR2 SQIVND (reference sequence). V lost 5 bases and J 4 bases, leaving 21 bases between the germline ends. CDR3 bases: TGTGCCAGTAGTGCCGGACATGGGGTCCATTCGGGGGCCAACGTCCTGACTTTC. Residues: CASSAGHGVHSGANVLTF.

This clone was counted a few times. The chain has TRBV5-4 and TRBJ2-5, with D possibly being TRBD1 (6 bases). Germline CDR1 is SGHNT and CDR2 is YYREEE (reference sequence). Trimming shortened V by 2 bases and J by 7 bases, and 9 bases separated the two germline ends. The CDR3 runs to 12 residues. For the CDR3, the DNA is TGTGCCAGCAGCTTTTTAGGGGGGACCCAGTACTTC. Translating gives CASSFLGGTQYF.

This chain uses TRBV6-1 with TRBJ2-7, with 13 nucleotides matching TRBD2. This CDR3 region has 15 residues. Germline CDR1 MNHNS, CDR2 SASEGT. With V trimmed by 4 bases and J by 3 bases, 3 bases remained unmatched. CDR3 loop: CASSGGLAGSYEQYF. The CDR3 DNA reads TGTGCCAGCAGTGGGGGACTAGCGGGGAGCTACGAGCAGTACTTC.

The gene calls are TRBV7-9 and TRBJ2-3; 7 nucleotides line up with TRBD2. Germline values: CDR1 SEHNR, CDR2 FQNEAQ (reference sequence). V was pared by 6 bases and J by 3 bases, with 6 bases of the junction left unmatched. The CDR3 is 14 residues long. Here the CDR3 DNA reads TGTGCCAGCAGGTTGACTAGCCGTACAGATACGCAGTATTTT. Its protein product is CASRLTSRTDTQYF.

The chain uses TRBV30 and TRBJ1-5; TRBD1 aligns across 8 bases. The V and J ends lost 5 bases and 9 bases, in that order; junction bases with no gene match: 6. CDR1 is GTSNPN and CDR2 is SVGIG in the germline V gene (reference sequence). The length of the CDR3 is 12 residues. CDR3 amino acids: CAWRTGSSPQHF. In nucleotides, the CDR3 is TGTGCCTGGCGGACAGGGTCTTCGCCCCAGCATTTT.

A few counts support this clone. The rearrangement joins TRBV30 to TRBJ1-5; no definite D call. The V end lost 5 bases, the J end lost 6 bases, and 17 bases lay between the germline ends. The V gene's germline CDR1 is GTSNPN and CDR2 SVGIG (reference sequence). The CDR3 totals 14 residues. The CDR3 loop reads CAWCYGGASQPQHF. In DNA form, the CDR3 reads TGTGCCTGGTGTTATGGAGGAGCATCTCAGCCCCAGCATTTT.

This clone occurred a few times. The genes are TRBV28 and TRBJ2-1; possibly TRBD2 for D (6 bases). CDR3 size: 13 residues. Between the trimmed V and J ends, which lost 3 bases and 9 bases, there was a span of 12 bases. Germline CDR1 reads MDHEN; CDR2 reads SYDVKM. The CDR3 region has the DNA TGTGCCAGCAGTTTCGCCCCGGGGGTTGAGCAGTTCTTC. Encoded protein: CASSFAPGVEQFF.

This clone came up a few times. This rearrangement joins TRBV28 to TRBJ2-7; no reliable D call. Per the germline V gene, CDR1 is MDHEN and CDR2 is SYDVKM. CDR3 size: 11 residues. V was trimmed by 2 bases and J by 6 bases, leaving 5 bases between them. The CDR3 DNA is TGTGCCAGCAGTTTAATATCCGAGCAGTACTTC. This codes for CASSLISEQYF.

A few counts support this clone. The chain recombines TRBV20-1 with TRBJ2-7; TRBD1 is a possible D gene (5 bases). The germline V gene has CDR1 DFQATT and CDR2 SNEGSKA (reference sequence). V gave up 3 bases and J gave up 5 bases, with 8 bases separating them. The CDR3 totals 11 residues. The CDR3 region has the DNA TGCAGTGCTAGCCCCAGGGACGAGCAGTACTTC. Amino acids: CSASPRDEQYF.

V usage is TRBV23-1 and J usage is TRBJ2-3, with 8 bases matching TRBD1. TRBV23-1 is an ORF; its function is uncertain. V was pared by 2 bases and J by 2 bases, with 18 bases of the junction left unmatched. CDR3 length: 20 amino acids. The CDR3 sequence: CASSQEKRQGSHQYTDTQYF. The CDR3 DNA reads TGCGCCAGCAGTCAAGAGAAGAGACAGGGGTCCCACCAATACACAGATACGCAGTATTTT.

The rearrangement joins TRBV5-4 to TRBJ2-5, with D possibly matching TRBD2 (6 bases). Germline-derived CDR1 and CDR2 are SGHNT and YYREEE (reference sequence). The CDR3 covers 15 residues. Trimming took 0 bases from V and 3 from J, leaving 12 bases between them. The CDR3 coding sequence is TGTGCCAGCAGCTTGGGGGGGAGGCAGGAAGAGACCCAGTACTTC. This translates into CASSLGGRQEETQYF.